Below are 32 T cell receptor beta chains sequenced from a single sample in a study of blood T cell repertoires in COVID-19. TCRdb's copy holds only in-frame clones and misses some; the assay was immunoSEQ multiplex PCR. Of 110,000 or so clones in the sample, approximately 89% were seen once. The specimen sequenced was peripheral blood. These receptors were obtained from a woman aged 55-69 years with COVID-19, enrolled during active disease.

V and J are TRBV4-2 and TRBJ2-3; D perhaps matches TRBD2 (6 bases). With 0 bases removed from V and 3 bases from J, the gap between germline ends came to 10 bases. Germline V gene data show CDR1 as LGHNA and CDR2 as YNFKEQ. The CDR3 totals 15 residues. The CDR3 region has the DNA TGTGCCAGCAGCCAAGATACGGGGACTACAGATACGCAGTATTTT. As protein: CASSQDTGTTDTQYF.

V is TRBV30 and J is TRBJ1-1; D gene unclear. Germline CDR1 GTSNPN, CDR2 SVGIG (reference sequence). The V and J ends lost 2 bases and 8 bases respectively, with 9 bases between them. The CDR3 consists of 11 residues. CDR3 in amino acids: CAWSPRREAFF. CDR3 coding DNA: TGTGCCTGGAGTCCTCGCAGAGAAGCTTTCTTT.

The gene calls are TRBV19 and TRBJ2-4, with D perhaps TRBD2 (6 bases). Germline V gene data show CDR1 as LNHDA and CDR2 as SQIVND (reference sequence). The CDR3 has 18 residues. V shed 5 bases and J shed 2 bases, with 22 bases lying between them. In DNA, the CDR3 is TGTGCCAGTAGTCCAAGGGGAATTGGGGGGATGCCCAAAAACATTCAGTACTTC. This gives the protein CASSPRGIGGMPKNIQYF.

In this sample, this clone turned up once. The chain recombines TRBV9 with TRBJ2-2; D is perhaps TRBD1 (6 bases). Germline CDR1 is SGDLS and CDR2 is YYNGEE. V gave up 0 bases and J gave up 1 base, with 16 bases separating them. This CDR3 comprises 18 residues. CDR3 nucleotides: TGTGCCAGCAGCGTAGATATTGGGGGCGGATTGAACACCGGGGAGCTGTTTTTT. This encodes CASSVDIGGGLNTGELFF.

The rearrangement links TRBV27 to TRBJ1-2; no firm D call. CDR1 MNHEY and CDR2 SMNVEV come from the germline V gene (reference sequence). The CDR3 is made up of 12 amino acids. V lost 3 bases to trimming and J lost 8 bases, with 10 bases between them. The CDR3 DNA sequence: TGTGCCAGCAGTTTCGCCGGGTTGGGCTACACCTTC. Amino acids: CASSFAGLGYTF.

The rearrangement joins TRBV29-1 to TRBJ1-2, with 9 bases matching TRBD1. CDR1 and CDR2 from the germline V gene are SQVTM and ANQGSEA. This CDR3 has 15 residues. The V segment lost 3 bases and the J segment 1 base; nucleotides outside the gene matches: 6. CDR3 nucleotides: TGCAGCGTTGAGGGCCGGGACAGGGTTAACTATGGCTACACCTTC. Its protein is CSVEGRDRVNYGYTF.

The chain employs TRBV18 and TRBJ1-4, with D tentatively TRBD1 (5 bases). Germline CDR1 KGHSH, CDR2 LQKENI. V gave up 3 bases and J gave up 0 bases, with 11 bases separating them. CDR3 length: 16 residues. The CDR3 is CASSPLGGATNEKLFF. CDR3 coding DNA: TGTGCCAGCTCACCGCTCGGGGGTGCAACTAATGAAAAACTGTTTTTT. Using reference TRBV18 and TRBJ1-4 for the parts outside the CDR3, the full variable domain is NAGVMQNPRHLVRRRGQEARLRCSPMKGHSHVYWYRQLPEEGLKFMVYLQKENIIDESGMPKERFSAEFPKEGPSILRIQQVVRGDSAAYFCASSPLGGATNEKLFFGSGTQLSVL.

The chain uses TRBV3-1 (or the pseudogene TRBV3-2) and TRBJ2-7, with TRBD2 identical over 10 bases. Germline CDR1 and CDR2: LGHDT and YNNKEL (reference sequence). The length of the CDR3 is 16 residues. V shed 4 bases, J shed 4 bases, and the junction held 10 bases outside the gene matches. The DNA for the CDR3 is TGTGCCAGCAGCCCCTTTCGTAGCGGGGGGTCTTACGAGCAGTACTTC. Translated, it gives CASSPFRSGGSYEQYF.

The rearrangement joins TRBV6-5 to TRBJ1-1; 7 bases fit TRBD1. The CDR3 runs 16 residues. CDR1 and CDR2 from the germline V gene are MNHEY and SVGAGI. Germline trimming cut 4 bases from V and 0 bases from J; bases unmatched to any gene: 8. DNA for the CDR3: TGTGCCAGCAGTTTCACTCGACAGGGCGTGAACACTGAAGCTTTCTTT. This encodes CASSFTRQGVNTEAFF.

The genes are TRBV5-1 and TRBJ1-5; D call uncertain. V lost 4 bases, J lost 2 bases, and 7 bases lay in between. The germline V gene encodes CDR1 SGHRS and CDR2 YFSETQ. The length of the CDR3 is 13 residues. The chain's CDR3 is CASSPSGNQPQHF. In DNA form, the CDR3 reads TGCGCCAGCAGCCCCTCTGGCAATCAGCCCCAGCATTTT.

The V gene is TRBV19, the J gene TRBJ1-5; 8 bases map to TRBD1. The CDR3 totals 19 residues. J was trimmed by 0 bases and V by 7 bases; bases with no gene match: 17. Germline CDR1 is LNHDA and CDR2 is SQIVND (reference sequence). The CDR3 nucleotides are TGTGCCAGTACCGCGCGGTGGGACAGGTCCGCTTATAGCAATCAGCCCCAGCATTTT. Translation gives CASTARWDRSAYSNQPQHF. The complete variable domain, with remaining parts taken from reference TRBV19 and TRBJ1-5, reads DGGITQSPKYLFRKEGQNVTLSCEQNLNHDAMYWYRQDPGQGLRLIYYSQIVNDFQKGDIAEGYSVSREKKESFPLTVTSAQKNPTAFYLCASTARWDRSAYSNQPQHFGDGTRLSIL.

The rearrangement joins TRBV7-2 to TRBJ2-7; 7 nucleotides line up with TRBD1. V lost 4 bases to trimming and J lost 3 bases; unmatched junction nucleotides: 3. The CDR3 runs 13 residues. The germline gives CDR1 SGHTA, CDR2 FQGNSA. CDR3 sequence: CASSSRDSYEQYF. In DNA form, the CDR3 reads TGTGCCAGCAGCTCTAGGGACAGCTACGAGCAGTACTTC.

This chain uses TRBV11-1 with TRBJ1-1, with D maybe TRBD1 (5 bases). Per germline, CDR1 SGHAT and CDR2 FQDESV (reference sequence). The CDR3 totals 13 residues. V gave up 5 bases and J gave up 9 bases, with 16 bases separating them. CDR3 sequence (DNA): TGTGCCAGCAGCACCTCGTCTCCAGGGCAAGCTTTCTTT. Translated, it gives CASSTSSPGQAFF.

This chain uses TRBV3-1 (or the pseudogene TRBV3-2) with TRBJ2-3, with D possibly TRBD2 on 6 matching bases. Germline V gene lookup returns CDR1 LGHDT and CDR2 YNNKEL (reference sequence). The CDR3 totals 13 residues. Trimming stripped 1 base from V and 4 bases from J, with 6 bases between. CDR3 bases: TGTGCCAGCAGCCAAGGGGGGGCAGATACGCAGTATTTT. The encoded protein is CASSQGGADTQYF.

The chain uses TRBV7-9 and TRBJ1-3; 7 bases agree with TRBD1. V was clipped by 7 bases and J by 4 bases; unmatched bases: 10. In germline, CDR1 is SEHNR, CDR2 FQNEAQ (reference sequence). This CDR3 has 15 residues. The CDR3 DNA is TGTGCCAGCAACCCTCCCCAGGGGGGAGGAAACACCATATATTTT. Residues: CASNPPQGGGNTIYF.

This chain links TRBV4-3 with TRBJ2-2; 12 bases agree with TRBD1. CDR1 is LGHNA and CDR2 is YSLEER in the germline V gene. The CDR3 is 16 amino acids. J gave up 6 bases and V 1 base, and 3 bases lay outside the gene matches. CDR3 DNA sequence: TGCGCCAGCAGCCAAGGGGACAGGGGGCAGTCCGGGGAGCTGTTTTTT. Protein product: CASSQGDRGQSGELFF.

Only one count was recorded for this clone. The gene calls are TRBV30 and TRBJ1-2, with 9 nucleotides matching TRBD1. CDR1 is GTSNPN and CDR2 is SVGIG in the germline V gene (reference sequence). V shed 3 bases, J shed 3 bases, and the junction held 5 bases outside the gene matches. The CDR3 length is 14 residues. Here the CDR3 reads CAWSPGQGHYGYTF. The DNA for the CDR3 is TGTGCCTGGAGCCCGGGACAGGGACACTATGGCTACACCTTC.

The chain links TRBV3-1 (or the pseudogene TRBV3-2) to TRBJ1-5; D gene uncertain. CDR3 length: 13 residues. The germline V gene has CDR1 LGHDT and CDR2 YNNKEL (reference sequence). With 2 bases removed from V and 5 bases from J, the gap between germline ends came to 7 bases. CDR3 sequence reads: CASSQYRDQPQHF. The CDR3 coding sequence is TGTGCCAGCAGCCAATATCGCGATCAGCCCCAGCATTTT.

This clone was counted a single time. Here the CDR3 reads CASSLGQGVYEQYF. CDR3 coding DNA: TGTGCCAGCAGCTTAGGGCAGGGGGTTTACGAGCAGTACTTC. V is TRBV7-9 and J is TRBJ2-7, with 7 bases aligning to TRBD1. CDR1 and CDR2 from the germline V gene are SEHNR and FQNEAQ (reference sequence). Trimming took 1 base from V and 4 from J; bases not matched to a gene: 4. The CDR3 sequence is 14 residues long.

V is TRBV24-1 and J is TRBJ2-3; 8 nucleotides line up with TRBD2. V shed 0 bases and J 1 base; nucleotides not matched to a gene: 5. CDR1 and CDR2 from the germline V gene are KGHDR and SFDVKD. The CDR3 length is 17 residues. DNA for the CDR3: TGTGCCACCAGTGATTTGGGGCCAGCGGGGGGCACAGATACGCAGTATTTT. Its translation: CATSDLGPAGGTDTQYF.

This clone was recorded only once. V and J are TRBV9 and TRBJ2-3; 11 bases match TRBD2. This CDR3 is 17 amino acids long. Germline V gene sequence: CDR1 SGDLS, CDR2 YYNGEE. The V and J ends lost 4 bases and 3 bases, in that order; junction bases with no gene match: 10. The CDR3 sequence is CASSPTSGGPTTDTQYF. CDR3 nucleotide sequence: TGTGCCAGCAGCCCTACTAGCGGGGGCCCTACAACAGATACGCAGTATTTT.

This clone was seen only a few times. The V call is TRBV10-3, the J call TRBJ1-5, with TRBD1 matching over 10 bases. Germline CDR1 and CDR2: ENHRY and SYGVKD. Unmatched junction bases numbered 10, after V lost 5 bases and J lost 0 bases. CDR3 length: 18 amino acids. CDR3 amino acids: CAISSPPGQGFSNQPQHF. For the CDR3, the DNA is TGTGCCATCAGTTCACCCCCGGGACAGGGGTTTAGCAATCAGCCCCAGCATTTT.

V and J are TRBV7-8 and TRBJ2-5, with a possible D match to TRBD2 (6 bases). The CDR3 runs 15 residues. CDR1 SGHVS and CDR2 FQNEAQ come from the germline V gene. Trimming removed 5 bases from V and 5 bases from J, with 18 bases in between. The CDR3 region is CASSPLLEGRETQYF. The CDR3 coding sequence is TGTGCCAGCAGCCCCCTGTTGGAGGGAAGGGAGACCCAGTACTTC.

The V gene is TRBV5-1, the J gene TRBJ2-7, with 9 bases aligning to TRBD2. Germline V gene lookup returns CDR1 SGHRS and CDR2 YFSETQ. J lost 2 bases, V lost 0 bases, and 6 bases had no gene match. The CDR3 runs to 16 residues. CDR3 sequence: CASSLGFAGGTYEQYF. The CDR3 coding sequence is TGCGCCAGCAGCTTGGGTTTTGCGGGGGGGACCTACGAGCAGTACTTC.

This chain connects TRBV15 to TRBJ2-7; TRBD1 matches at 9 bases. Unmatched junction bases numbered 5, after V lost 8 bases and J lost 0 bases. The CDR3 covers 14 residues. The germline gives CDR1 LNHNV, CDR2 YYDKDF (reference sequence). This chain's CDR3 is CATERDRDSYEQYF. The DNA of the CDR3 is TGTGCCACCGAGCGGGACAGGGACTCCTACGAGCAGTACTTC.

The chain couples TRBV7-9 to TRBJ2-7, with 12 positions matching TRBD2. The CDR3 spans 14 residues. Germline CDR1 and CDR2: SEHNR and FQNEAQ (reference sequence). After removal of 2 bases from V and 7 bases from J, the junction contained 3 bases not matched to a gene. Here the CDR3 reads CASSLPGTSGEQYF. The CDR3 region has the DNA TGTGCCAGCAGCTTACCCGGGACTAGCGGGGAGCAGTACTTC.

The chain couples TRBV6-4 to TRBJ1-2; D is uncertain. With 2 bases removed from V and 7 bases from J, the gap between germline ends came to 11 bases. Per germline, CDR1 MRHNA and CDR2 SNTAGT. The CDR3 loop spans 13 amino acids. The CDR3 reads CASSDQLGSGYTF. CDR3 nucleotide sequence: TGTGCCAGCAGTGACCAACTGGGCTCTGGCTACACCTTC.

This clone has just a few counts. The chain recombines TRBV6-5 with TRBJ2-7, with 7 positions matching TRBD1. The CDR3 contains 14 residues. The germline CDR1 and CDR2 sequences are MNHEY and SVGAGI. Germline trimming cut 5 bases from V and 6 bases from J; bases unmatched to any gene: 10. The CDR3 coding sequence is TGTGCCAGCAGTCGGTCGACAGGGTTAAGCGAGCAGTACTTC. It is translated as CASSRSTGLSEQYF.

The rearrangement links TRBV6-5 to TRBJ1-1; no definite D call. This CDR3 comprises 13 residues. V gave up 5 bases and J gave up 1 base, with 8 bases separating them. Germline lookup yields CDR1 MNHEY and CDR2 SVGAGI. The CDR3, as DNA: TGTGCCAGCAGTCTCTTCAGGAACACTGAAGCTTTCTTT. This encodes CASSLFRNTEAFF.

V gene TRBV2 combines with J gene TRBJ1-1; D is unclear. The germline CDR1 and CDR2 sequences are SNHLY and FYNNEI. V was pared by 3 bases and J by 1 base, with 6 bases between. This CDR3 region has 13 residues. DNA for the CDR3: TGTGCCAGCAGTGAGAGCGGGAACACTGAAGCTTTCTTT. Protein sequence: CASSESGNTEAFF.

The chain links TRBV4-2 to TRBJ2-3, with D perhaps TRBD2 (7 bases). The germline V gene encodes CDR1 LGHNA and CDR2 YNFKEQ. V lost 1 base to trimming and J lost 5 bases, with 19 bases between them. The CDR3 length is 17 residues. CDR3 region: CASSQGGGGRGGDTQYF. The CDR3 bases are TGTGCCAGCAGCCAAGGAGGCGGGGGCCGCGGGGGAGATACGCAGTATTTT.

The V call is TRBV2, the J call TRBJ1-2; a possible D gene is TRBD1 (5 bases). CDR3 length equals 14 residues. Germline CDR1 reads SNHLY; CDR2 reads FYNNEI. V was cut by 11 bases and J by 8 bases, with 24 bases left in between. The CDR3 spells CAWNRGEGTQGYTF. The CDR3 nucleotides are TGTGCCTGGAATCGGGGGGAGGGGACTCAGGGCTACACCTTC.